The clone carrying this T cell receptor (beta chain) has more than one count but fewer than ten. What it binds is unknown. This record belongs to a study of a mutant IDH1 vaccine in newly diagnosed glioma. Study-level information: Earlier therapy was either radiotherapy, temozolomide, or both, and most got both. General study points: 85% to 95% of patients showed vaccine-induced immune responses across multiple MHC alleles. Shifts in the top peripheral T cell clonotypes seemed unrelated to pseudoprogression.

TCRdb keeps only in-frame clones here, not all; method: immunoSEQ multiplex PCR. The table includes roughly 51,000 clones, roughly 85% detected once. CDR3 length equals 10 residues. V was shortened by 1 base and J by 11 bases, with 5 bases between the two germline ends. Germline values: CDR1 MGHRA, CDR2 YSYEKL. Time point here: baseline, week 1 (first vaccination visit). Described treatment: pre-vaccination baseline after standard-of-care therapy. The astrocytomas were IDH1-mutant, ATRX-negative, and WHO grade 3 or 4. This sample comprised PBMCs, obtained from a glioma patient treated with radiotherapy, temozolomide or both. The gene calls are TRBV4-1 and TRBJ1-1; no reliable D call. This TCR came from a man in his forties or fifties with glioma. CDR3: CASSQGEAFF. The CDR3 coding sequence is TGCGCCAGCAGCCAAGGAGAGGCTTTCTTT.